The rows below give T cell receptor beta chains drawn from one sample of a study of Ad26.COV2.S vaccination and SARS-CoV-2 variants. The repertoire was sequenced with immunoSEQ multiplex PCR; TCRdb's copy has only in-frame clones and lacks some. In the table there are some 420,000 clones, 88% of which are singletons. The sample in question was peripheral blood, obtained in a trial of Ad26.COV2.S vaccine versus placebo. The receptors derive from a person between 18 and 65 years old who received the Ad26.COV2.S COVID-19 vaccine or a placebo. CDR3s include the opening cysteine and the closing phenylalanine or tryptophan. Each record gives: J gene, clone size, V gene, D gene, CDR3 protein. A D gene is named only where the DNA matches it firmly. Not all rows give a size; the values are once, few, many and, for expanded clones, a class.

>TRBJ2-7|.|TRBV11-2|TRBD1
CASSFPTGGDYEQYF
>TRBJ2-7|once|TRBV6-5|.
CASSTGATIHEQYF
>TRBJ2-7|.|TRBV5-3|.
CARSTQRPSPYF
>TRBJ1-5|few|TRBV7-2|.
CASSRPGGSNQPQHF
>TRBJ2-1|.|TRBV7-3|.
CASSPLSATYNEQFF
>TRBJ1-6|few|TRBV6-6|.
CASSFISYNSPLHF
>TRBJ1-5|.|TRBV7-8|.
CASSLDGWNQPQHF
>TRBJ1-3|.|TRBV3-1/TRBV3-2|.
CASSRGVSSGNTIYF
>TRBJ1-2|.|TRBV7-9|.
CASSFPGARATGYTF
>TRBJ1-2|.|TRBV6-1|.
CASSELGRENYGYTF
>TRBJ2-7|.|TRBV5-1|TRBD1
CASSLARTGAPYEQYF
>TRBJ2-7|.|TRBV30|TRBD1
CAWSGGQGASYEQYF
>TRBJ1-6|.|TRBV27|.
CASSFGEDSPLHF
>TRBJ1-2|.|TRBV19|.
CASSIGEGAF
>TRBJ2-1|.|TRBV9|.
CASSPRVGFNNEQFF
>TRBJ1-1|.|TRBV28|.
CASSLDSNTEAFF
>TRBJ1-4|once|TRBV7-9|.
CASSPSRGQASWANEKLFF
>TRBJ1-1|.|TRBV7-9|.
CASSWGGDTEAFF
>TRBJ2-3|.|TRBV7-3|.
CASSLTGGTRRGTQYF
>TRBJ2-7|.|TRBV2|.
CASSETQLIYEQYF
>TRBJ2-7|.|TRBV6-2/TRBV6-3|TRBD1
CASSTGVYEQYF
>TRBJ1-3|once|TRBV7-9|.
CASSLVPGWDSGNTIYF
>TRBJ1-2|.|TRBV9|TRBD1
CASSPEGQGLYGYTF
>TRBJ1-6|.|TRBV5-6|TRBD1
CASSLNAGQQNYNSPLHF
>TRBJ1-1|.|TRBV29-1|.
CSVPQGSYDTEAFF
>TRBJ1-2|.|TRBV9|.
CASSKESNGYGYTF
>TRBJ1-5|.|TRBV6-2/TRBV6-3|.
CASSYAGGRSGGNQPQHF
>TRBJ2-2|.|TRBV7-3|.
CASSYRQGTGELFF
>TRBJ1-6|.|TRBV23-1|.
CASSLYGQALHF
>TRBJ1-5|.|TRBV10-1|.
CASSEGRTARGKPQHF
>TRBJ1-4|.|TRBV19|.
CASSTGRKLFF
>TRBJ2-2|.|TRBV5-1|.
CASSVGTRADTGELFF
>TRBJ1-4|.|TRBV30|.
CAWSRGGSEKLFF
>TRBJ2-3|.|TRBV5-1|TRBD2
CASSPSGVFVDTQYF
>TRBJ2-7|.|TRBV20-1|.
CSARDWEPYF
>TRBJ2-5|.|TRBV7-9|.
CASSPTGTQETQYF
>TRBJ2-5|.|TRBV10-3|.
CAISVGSLETQYF
>TRBJ2-2|.|TRBV7-8|TRBD1
CASRTRDRENTGELFF
>TRBJ2-1|.|TRBV29-1|.
CSVSGLLNEQFF
>TRBJ1-3|once|TRBV21-1|.
CASSRGQGRNTIYF
>TRBJ2-7|.|TRBV3-1/TRBV3-2|TRBD2
CASSLSPGLAYEQYF
>TRBJ2-2|.|TRBV7-3|.
CASSLRQPGELFF